The entry that follows covers one T cell receptor beta chain sequence. Generated by immunoSEQ multiplex PCR, the TCRdb table keeps only in-frame clones and is missing some. The data hold around 76,000 clones, with about 85% observed a single time. The CDR3 is 15 amino acids. Trimming removed 4 bases from V and 7 bases from J; junction bases left unmatched: 10. Germline CDR1 MNHEY, CDR2 SMNVEV (reference sequence). This entry is derived from a study of T cell responses to AZD1222 COVID-19 vaccine. Study in general: Second-dose intervals of approximately 4 or approximately 12 weeks were pooled.

The TCR was taken from an adult in good health. This specimen was peripheral blood, taken on day 0 of AZD1222 vaccination. The chain couples TRBV27 to TRBJ1-5; 7 nucleotides agree with TRBD1. The CDR3: CASSSLTGKDQPQHF. Written as DNA, the CDR3 is TGTGCCAGCAGTTCCTTGACAGGGAAGGACCAGCCCCAGCATTTT.